The rows below give T cell receptor beta chains drawn from one sample of a study of T-cell reconstitution after alpha-beta-depleted transplantation in children. Via MiXCR, TCRdb re-called the PCR reads, giving one row per CDR3 protein. This table has 300,000 to 400,000 distinct CDR3 sequences, more than 20% appearing once. Sequenced material: PBMCs, mostly from graft donor cells, taken 180 days after TCRalphabeta/CD19-depleted stem cell transplant. These TCRs come from a male patient younger than 18 who had a stem cell transplant for acute lymphoblastic leukemia, so the T cells may come from the graft donor. Each CDR3 is given with its conserved first and last residue. Fields, in order: J gene, V gene, clone size, CDR3 protein. Clone size, where shown, is once, few, many, or a class for clones that have expanded.

TRBJ2-7 | TRBV11-2 | NA | CASSALTRAYEQYF
TRBJ1-1 | TRBV12-3/TRBV12-4 | few | CASSFDRGNTEAFF
TRBJ1-2 | TRBV27 | NA | CASSFWGENGDTF
TRBJ2-3 | TRBV5-1 | few | CASTPSGRARYTDTQYF
TRBJ1-5 | TRBV5-1 | NA | CASSLAGVGNQPQHF
TRBJ2-1 | TRBV15 | NA | CATSRTTSGPADNEQFF
TRBJ2-7 | TRBV21-1 | NA | CASRVRGSSYEQYF
TRBJ2-7 | TRBV6-5 | few | CASSYRDNSYEQYF
TRBJ1-1 | TRBV6-1 | few | CASTMTFMNTEAFF
TRBJ1-1 | TRBV5-1 | few | CASSPSHGTEAFF
TRBJ2-1 | TRBV24-1 | NA | CATSDPRTSGRYNEQFF
TRBJ1-6 | TRBV18 | few | CASSPAFAVPLHF
TRBJ2-7 | TRBV20-1 | few | CSARALGGPTHEQYF
TRBJ2-5 | TRBV7-2 | few | CASSSRWGLRQETQYF
TRBJ2-7 | TRBV7-2 | few | CASSLGGSGRYEQYF
TRBJ1-1 | TRBV5-1 | few | CASSLASGRFEAFF
TRBJ2-7 | TRBV7-2 | NA | CASSLDIHNYEQYF
TRBJ2-3 | TRBV29-1 | NA | CSVDDVDTQYF
TRBJ1-1 | TRBV19 | NA | CASSHADGQHEAFF
TRBJ2-7 | TRBV27 | NA | CASSLRGDRPYEQYF
TRBJ2-5 | TRBV25-1 | NA | CASSEGQGRGGETQYF
TRBJ1-2 | TRBV6-1 | NA | CASSEENWGPYGYTF